The rows below give T cell receptor beta chains drawn from one sample of a study of blood T cell repertoires in COVID-19. TCRdb's table, derived via immunoSEQ multiplex PCR, lists solely in-frame clones and lacks some. The repertoire holds 80,000 to 100,000 clones, with 80% as singletons. Sequenced input: peripheral blood. The receptors were gathered from a man aged 50-59 years who had recovered from COVID-19. The conserved cysteine and the conserved F or W are not part of the CDR3 here. Part of the rows lack a size; the others show once, few, many or a class for expanded clones.

cdr3_length v_call clone_size cdr3_aa
13 TRBV19 - ASSGPPGLSYEQY
11 TRBV7-2 - ASSLGGALTQY
16 TRBV6-2/TRBV6-3 - ASSYNTGTGVGANVLT
9 TRBV12-3/TRBV12-4 - ASSRPGEAF
12 TRBV3-1/TRBV3-2 - ASSQRGRRETQY
14 TRBV7-3 - ASSLNGAGNGDTQY
14 TRBV3-1/TRBV3-2 few ASSLDRDRGPYGYT
13 TRBV18 - ASSPRTGSLDEQY
13 TRBV6-2/TRBV6-3 - ASSPGGYSNQPQH
11 TRBV7-8 - ASSLDHTDTQY
13 TRBV7-2 - ASSYSGSYSYEQY
12 TRBV4-1 - ASSQTRDRRFYT
12 TRBV20-1 - SASQPGQGQPQH
12 TRBV27 - ASSPLSPSYEQY
16 TRBV13 - ASNRERELNLSQETQY
13 TRBV5-8 few ASSLQGGNTDTQY
13 TRBV5-1 - ASSHGGAGNTEAF
11 TRBV5-1 - ASSLEGPYEQY
13 TRBV10-3 - AISEKQGGNTEAF
11 TRBV7-6 - ASSYGQNNEQF
15 TRBV28 - ASIDLTGTGSYNEQF
11 TRBV6-4 - ASSARVNTEAF
14 TRBV4-2 many ASSQDGTSGADTQY
12 TRBV5-1 - ASSFGTGDSPLH
9 TRBV30 - AWSDKFGYT
13 TRBV7-2 - ASSLGRSGSHEQY
18 TRBV5-8 - ASSYPPGQGYWGTNEKLF
17 TRBV29-1 - SVEDLFGTSGGAYNEQF
14 TRBV5-1 - ASSLDAGGPQETQY
14 TRBV5-4 - ASSPSGGPLNTEAF
12 TRBV27 - ASSKGTGRDGYT
11 TRBV30 once AWTQRGDQPQH
13 TRBV9 once ASSVSSGGGNEQF
13 TRBV12-2 - ASRFASGRVWEQY
11 TRBV7-9 few ASSSPGLYGYT
14 TRBV7-2 - ASSLGPGGGQHGYT
13 TRBV7-2 - ASSPYEKAGNTIY
11 TRBV27 few ASNNRTGYGYT
12 TRBV5-5 - ASSLPEGFDTQY
13 TRBV5-1 - ASSRTGQNTGELF
15 TRBV4-1 few ASSQVPSRGPNNEQF
11 TRBV27 - ASRGRQNIEAF
14 TRBV4-2 once ASSLTTSGGAETQY
15 TRBV10-3 - AISVVSSGKSSYEQY
14 TRBV6-5 - ASSSGTSGAYNEQF
15 TRBV4-3 - ASSQDLAGGVYNEQF
12 TRBV20-1 - SASRRGGTDTQY
14 TRBV28 - ASSPARTGGYTEAF
10 TRBV6-2/TRBV6-3 - ASSRTYQPQH
10 TRBV7-8 - ASSRDYYEQY
13 TRBV7-2 - ASSLALLAGGWQF
13 TRBV5-4 - ASSSGLAVTDTQY
14 TRBV5-6 - ASAILAGGLGGELF